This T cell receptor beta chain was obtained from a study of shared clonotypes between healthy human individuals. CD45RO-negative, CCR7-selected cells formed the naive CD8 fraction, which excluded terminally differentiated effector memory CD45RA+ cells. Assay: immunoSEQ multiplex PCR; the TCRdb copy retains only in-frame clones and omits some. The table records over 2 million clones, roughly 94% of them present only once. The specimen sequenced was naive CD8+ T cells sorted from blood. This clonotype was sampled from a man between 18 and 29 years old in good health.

The CDR3 region has the DNA TGCGCCAGCAGCCTGAGGGGACAGGGCTCCTACGAGCAGTACTTC. Translating it yields CASSLRGQGSYEQYF. This rearrangement joins TRBV4-1 to TRBJ2-7; TRBD1 matches 9 bases. Germline CDR1 MGHRA, CDR2 YSYEKL. The CDR3 extends over 15 amino acids. The junction had 4 bases not matched to a gene; V was cut back by 4 bases and J by 0 bases.